Presented here are 23 T cell receptor beta chains from one specimen sequenced in a study of a mutant IDH1 vaccine in newly diagnosed glioma. Time point defined: week 11, during vaccination. Vaccination used 300 ug of mutant IDH1 20-mer peptide per dose, with topical imiquimod. Method: immunoSEQ multiplex PCR; TCRdb's copy keeps in-frame clones and lacks some. The data show over 60,000 clones, with roughly 90% seen just once and around 1.9% held by the top ten. These TCRs' antigens remain unknown. The sample was PBMCs, taken from a glioma patient whose treatment included an IDH1 peptide vaccine. These TCRs come from a man between 35 and 55 years old with glioma.

V is TRBV6-1 and J is TRBJ2-1, with 9 bases aligning to TRBD1. CDR1 is MNHNS and CDR2 is SASEGT in the germline V gene. This CDR3 region has 16 residues. Trimming cost V 2 bases and J 6 bases; bases outside gene matches: 8. CDR3 DNA: TGTGCCAGCAGTGAAAGAAGGACAGGGGTGTTCAATGAGCAGTTCTTC. It specifies CASSERRTGVFNEQFF.

This clone is a singleton in its sample. The chain links TRBV5-4 to TRBJ2-1, with 9 bases that match TRBD2. The germline gives CDR1 SGHNT, CDR2 YYREEE (reference sequence). The CDR3 totals 15 residues. V lost 4 bases and J lost 3; bases outside the gene matches: 5. The CDR3: CASSAAGGYYNEQFF. The CDR3 coding sequence is TGTGCCAGCAGCGCCGCGGGGGGGTACTACAATGAGCAGTTCTTC. The entire variable domain, with the rest obtained from reference TRBV5-4 and TRBJ2-1, is as follows: ETGVTQSPTHLIKTRGQQVTLRCSSQSGHNTVSWYQQALGQGPQFIFQYYREEENGRGNFPPRFSGLQFPNYSSELNVNALELDDSALYLCASSAAGGYYNEQFFGPGTRLTVL.

The chain is built from TRBV11-3 and TRBJ2-5; no firm D call. Trimming pared 4 bases from V and 0 bases from J, leaving 12 bases between. The CDR3 sequence is 15 residues long. CDR1 is SGHNT and CDR2 is YENEEA in the germline V gene. Here the CDR3 reads CASSSGYSYQETQYF. The CDR3 DNA follows: TGTGCCAGCAGCTCTGGATATTCGTACCAAGAGACCCAGTACTTC.

This clone has only one observation. The chain links TRBV27 to TRBJ2-5; D is uncertain. The last part of the DNA fits TRBJ2-7 better; the J call may be wrong. The CDR3 is 12 residues long. The germline V gene encodes CDR1 MNHEY and CDR2 SMNVEV (reference sequence). CDR3 protein: CASSPSSYEQYF. The DNA of the CDR3 is TGTGCCAGCTCACCTTCCTCCTACGAGCAGTACTTC.

The chain combines TRBV25-1 with TRBJ1-3; no firm D call. V shed 3 bases and J shed 6 bases, with 18 bases lying between them. Germline V lookup: CDR1 MGHDK, CDR2 SYGVNS. CDR3 length: 16 residues. The CDR3 region is CASSDQADRPQNTIYF. The CDR3 nucleotides are TGTGCCAGCAGTGACCAGGCGGACCGTCCACAAAACACCATATATTTT.

The V call is TRBV2, the J call TRBJ1-6; no definite D call. The CDR3 covers 14 residues. From germline, CDR1 is SNHLY and CDR2 FYNNEI. The germline V and J ends were trimmed by 7 bases and 5 bases, with 12 bases remaining between them. CDR3 sequence (DNA): TGTGCCAGCACGAGGAGATCCGATAATTCACCCCTCCACTTT. This sequence encodes CASTRRSDNSPLHF.

The rearrangement uses TRBV11-2 and TRBJ1-3, with D unclear. Germline CDR1 is SGHAT and CDR2 is FQNNGV. V shed 2 bases and J shed 0 bases, with 11 bases lying between them. This CDR3 has 16 amino acids. CDR3 protein: CASSLFSGSSGNTIYF. The CDR3, as DNA: TGTGCCAGCAGCTTATTTTCGGGCAGCTCTGGAAACACCATATATTTT.

This rearrangement joins TRBV7-8 to TRBJ2-7; no definite D call. CDR1 is SGHVS, CDR2 FQNEAQ, per germline. Deletions cut 2 bases from V and 3 bases from J, with 14 bases between. There are 15 residues in the CDR3. CDR3 sequence reads: CASSLTPGYGYEQYF. DNA for the CDR3: TGTGCCAGCAGCTTAACCCCCGGGTACGGCTACGAGCAGTACTTC.

The J gene is TRBJ1-2, the V gene TRBV28, with 8 positions matching TRBD1. Germline-derived CDR1 and CDR2 are MDHEN and SYDVKM. J lost 4 bases, V lost 1 base, and 8 bases had no gene match. This CDR3 has 16 residues. The CDR3 reads CASSLSGRGQFYGYTF. Here the CDR3 DNA reads TGTGCCAGCAGTTTATCTGGCAGGGGGCAGTTCTATGGCTACACCTTC.

This clone was detected only once. The rearrangement links TRBV4-1 to TRBJ1-3; D call uncertain. The length of the CDR3 is 17 residues. Trimming removed 4 bases from V and 0 bases from J, with 16 bases in between. CDR1 MGHRA and CDR2 YSYEKL come from the germline V gene. In DNA, the CDR3 is TGCGCCAGCAGCCTTCTTATTGGCGACTTCTCTGGAAACACCATATATTTT. This sequence encodes CASSLLIGDFSGNTIYF.

V usage is TRBV11-3 and J usage is TRBJ2-5; 15 nucleotides line up with TRBD2. This CDR3 is 16 amino acids long. Germline trimming cut 5 bases from V and 5 bases from J; bases unmatched to any gene: 6. Germline V gives CDR1 SGHNT, CDR2 YENEEA. The CDR3 DNA reads as TGTGCCAGCAGCCGACTCGGACTAGCGGGAGGGGAGACCCAGTACTTC. Translated, it gives CASSRLGLAGGETQYF.

The V gene is TRBV18, the J gene TRBJ2-1; no definite D call. Germline loops: CDR1 KGHSH, CDR2 LQKENI. The CDR3 contains 13 residues. Trimming removed 4 bases at V and 5 bases at J, with 9 bases between. CDR3 nucleotide sequence: TGTGCCAGCTCACAGGAACAGCACAATGAGCAGTTCTTC. It translates to CASSQEQHNEQFF.

In its sample, this clone was seen once. The chain has TRBV20-1 and TRBJ2-1; D call uncertain. Trimming removed 1 base from V and 8 bases from J, with 6 bases in between. Germline CDR1 is DFQATT and CDR2 is SNEGSKA (reference sequence). The CDR3 is made up of 11 amino acids. Here the CDR3 DNA reads TGCAGTGCTAGAGGGGGTGATGAGCAGTTCTTC. This codes for CSARGGDEQFF.

The chain has TRBV6-1 and TRBJ1-1, with unresolved D. V lost 1 base and J lost 4, with 10 bases in between. CDR3 length: 14 amino acids. Germline CDR1 and CDR2: MNHNS and SASEGT. The CDR3 bases are TGTGCCAGCAGTGAAGGAGCAGGCCGCACTGAAGCTTTCTTT. Translation gives CASSEGAGRTEAFF.

The chain couples TRBV5-5 to TRBJ1-4; D is uncertain. The length of the CDR3 is 14 residues. V was shortened by 6 bases and J by 1 base, with 10 bases between the two germline ends. Germline V CDR1 and CDR2: SGHKS, YYEKEE (reference sequence). Here the CDR3 reads CASNNLGTNEKLFF. CDR3 nucleotides: TGTGCCAGCAACAATCTGGGAACTAATGAAAAACTGTTTTTT.

The V gene is TRBV11-3, the J gene TRBJ2-5; D remains ambiguous. There are 12 residues in the CDR3. The germline V gene has CDR1 SGHNT and CDR2 YENEEA. Trimming took 2 bases from V and 5 from J, leaving 6 bases between them. The CDR3 is CASSLSGETQYF. The CDR3, as DNA: TGTGCCAGCAGCTTAAGTGGGGAGACCCAGTACTTC.

The sample holds one count of this clone. The chain links TRBV5-8 to TRBJ1-1, with D possibly being TRBD1 (5 bases). The CDR3 has 15 residues. Germline lookup yields CDR1 SGHTS and CDR2 YDEGEE. The V and J ends lost 0 bases and 3 bases respectively, with 12 bases between them. Written as DNA, the CDR3 is TGTGCCAGCAGCTTGGGGGTTGCGGGGGACACTGAAGCTTTCTTT. Its protein is CASSLGVAGDTEAFF.

J is TRBJ1-5 and V is TRBV7-8; TRBD1 might be the D (5 bases). Germline V lookup: CDR1 SGHVS, CDR2 FQNEAQ. Trimming removed 4 bases from V and 0 bases from J, with 19 bases in between. The CDR3 covers 18 residues. The CDR3 sequence: CASSSWLGEDYSNQPQHF. DNA of the CDR3: TGTGCCAGCAGCTCTTGGCTAGGGGAGGACTATAGCAATCAGCCCCAGCATTTT.

The genes are TRBV19 and TRBJ2-7; D uncertain. Trimming cost V 11 bases and J 6 bases, with 20 bases left between them. CDR3 size: 13 residues. Germline loops: CDR1 LNHDA, CDR2 SQIVND (reference sequence). CDR3 in amino acids: CAGSPGATGEQYF. CDR3 DNA: TGTGCCGGGTCCCCGGGTGCCACGGGCGAGCAGTACTTC.

The chain links TRBV7-2 to TRBJ1-1, with D possibly matching TRBD1 (6 bases). The CDR3 sequence is 14 residues long. V lost 4 bases and J 5 bases, leaving 14 bases between the germline ends. Germline lookup yields CDR1 SGHTA and CDR2 FQGNSA. This CDR3 reads CASSSPGAHTEAFF. CDR3 DNA sequence: TGTGCCAGCAGCTCCCCAGGGGCTCATACTGAAGCTTTCTTT.

This clone came up once. The chain is built from TRBV7-2 and TRBJ2-7; D perhaps matches TRBD2 (5 bases). Looked up from germline, CDR1 is SGHTA and CDR2 is FQGNSA. V gave up 5 bases and J gave up 5 bases, with 13 bases separating them. There are 13 residues in the CDR3. CDR3 in amino acids: CASSEDLRDEQYV. The CDR3 bases are TGTGCCAGCAGCGAGGACTTAAGGGACGAGCAGTACGTC.

This chain uses TRBV28 with TRBJ1-2; 8 bases match TRBD1. Germline assignment: CDR1 MDHEN and CDR2 SYDVKM. The CDR3 runs 14 residues. Trimming at V came to 5 bases and at J to 1 base, leaving 3 bases not matched to a gene. The CDR3 reads CASSGGQVNYGYTF. The CDR3 DNA is TGTGCCAGCAGTGGGGGACAGGTTAACTATGGCTACACCTTC.

The chain uses TRBV2 and TRBJ1-1; tentative D call: TRBD1 (5 bases). The CDR3 length is 15 residues. The germline CDR1 and CDR2 sequences are SNHLY and FYNNEI. V lost 6 bases and J 1 base, leaving 15 bases between the germline ends. CDR3 DNA: TGTGCCAGCAGGCCGACTGGGAGGGGGAACACTGAAGCTTTCTTT. Its translation: CASRPTGRGNTEAFF.